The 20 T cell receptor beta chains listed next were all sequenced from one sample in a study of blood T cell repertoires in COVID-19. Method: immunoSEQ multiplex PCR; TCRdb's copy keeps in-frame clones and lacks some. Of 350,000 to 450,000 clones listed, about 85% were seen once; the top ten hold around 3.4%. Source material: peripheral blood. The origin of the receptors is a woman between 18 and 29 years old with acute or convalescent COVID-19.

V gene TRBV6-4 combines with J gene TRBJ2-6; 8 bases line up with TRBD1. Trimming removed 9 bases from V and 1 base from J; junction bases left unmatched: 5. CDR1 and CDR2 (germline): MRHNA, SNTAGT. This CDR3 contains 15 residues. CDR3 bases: TGTGCCAGGGGCAGGGGGCGATCTGGGGCCAACGTCCTGACTTTC. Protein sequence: CARGRGRSGANVLTF.

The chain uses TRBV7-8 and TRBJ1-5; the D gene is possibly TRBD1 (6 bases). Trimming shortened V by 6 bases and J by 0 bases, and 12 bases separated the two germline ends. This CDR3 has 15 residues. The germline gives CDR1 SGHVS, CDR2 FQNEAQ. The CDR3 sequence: CASSPHRDSNQPQHF. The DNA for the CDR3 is TGTGCCAGCAGTCCCCACAGGGATAGCAATCAGCCCCAGCATTTT.

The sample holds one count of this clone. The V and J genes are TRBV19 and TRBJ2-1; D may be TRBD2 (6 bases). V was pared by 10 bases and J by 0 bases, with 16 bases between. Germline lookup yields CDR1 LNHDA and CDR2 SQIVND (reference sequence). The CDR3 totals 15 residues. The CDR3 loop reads CAILQSGYSYNEQFF. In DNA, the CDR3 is TGTGCCATCCTACAGAGCGGGTACTCCTACAATGAGCAGTTCTTC.

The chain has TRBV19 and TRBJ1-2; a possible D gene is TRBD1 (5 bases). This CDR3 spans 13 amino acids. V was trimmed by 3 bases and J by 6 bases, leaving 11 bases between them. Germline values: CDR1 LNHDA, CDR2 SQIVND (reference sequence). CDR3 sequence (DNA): TGTGCCAGTAGTATGGAGGGAGGGGATGGCTACACCTTC. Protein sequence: CASSMEGGDGYTF.

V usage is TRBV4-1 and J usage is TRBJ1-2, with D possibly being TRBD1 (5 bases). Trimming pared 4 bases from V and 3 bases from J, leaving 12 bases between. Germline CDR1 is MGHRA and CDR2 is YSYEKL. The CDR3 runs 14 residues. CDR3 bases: TGCGCCAGCAGCCCCTTCGAAGGGGACTATGGCTACACCTTC. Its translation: CASSPFEGDYGYTF.

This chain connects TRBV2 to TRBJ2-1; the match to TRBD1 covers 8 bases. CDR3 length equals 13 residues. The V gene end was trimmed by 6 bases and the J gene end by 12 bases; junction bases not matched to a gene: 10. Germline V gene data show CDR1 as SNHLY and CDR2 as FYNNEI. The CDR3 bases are TGTGCCAGCAGCTTTACGGGACAGGAGGGGCAGTTCTTC. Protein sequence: CASSFTGQEGQFF.

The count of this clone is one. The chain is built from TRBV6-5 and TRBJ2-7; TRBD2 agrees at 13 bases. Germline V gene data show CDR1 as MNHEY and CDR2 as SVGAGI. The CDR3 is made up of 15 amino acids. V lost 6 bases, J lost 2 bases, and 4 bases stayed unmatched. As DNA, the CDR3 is TGTGCCAGCAGGGGAGGGACTAGCGGGGCCTACGAGCAGTACTTC. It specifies CASRGGTSGAYEQYF.

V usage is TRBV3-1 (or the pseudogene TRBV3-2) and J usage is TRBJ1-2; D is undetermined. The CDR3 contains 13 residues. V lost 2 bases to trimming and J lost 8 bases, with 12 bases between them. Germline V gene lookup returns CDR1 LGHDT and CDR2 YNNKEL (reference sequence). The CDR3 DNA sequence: TGTGCCAGCAGCCAAACGAGGTCCCGCGGCTACACCTTC. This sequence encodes CASSQTRSRGYTF.

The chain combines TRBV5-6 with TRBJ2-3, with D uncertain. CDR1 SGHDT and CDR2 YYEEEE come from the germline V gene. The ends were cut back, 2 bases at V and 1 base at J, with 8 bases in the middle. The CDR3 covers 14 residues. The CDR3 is CASSFDIGTDTQYF. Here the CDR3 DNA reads TGTGCCAGCAGCTTCGATATAGGCACAGATACGCAGTATTTT.

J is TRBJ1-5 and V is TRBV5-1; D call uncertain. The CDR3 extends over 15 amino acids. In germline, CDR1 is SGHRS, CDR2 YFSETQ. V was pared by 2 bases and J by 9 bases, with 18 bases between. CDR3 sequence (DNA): TGCGCCAGCAGCTTACGGGGAGGCGGGGTTGGGCCCCAGCATTTT. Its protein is CASSLRGGGVGPQHF.

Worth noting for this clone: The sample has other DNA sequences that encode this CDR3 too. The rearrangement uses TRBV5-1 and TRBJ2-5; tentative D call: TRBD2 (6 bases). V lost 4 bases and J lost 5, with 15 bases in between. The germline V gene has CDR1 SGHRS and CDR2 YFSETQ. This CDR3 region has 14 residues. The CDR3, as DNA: TGCGCCAGCAGCCCGAGGGGCGGGGATGAGACCCAGTACTTC. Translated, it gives CASSPRGGDETQYF. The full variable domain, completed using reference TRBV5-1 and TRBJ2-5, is KAGVTQTPRYLIKTRGQQVTLSCSPISGHRSVSWYQQTPGQGLQFLFEYFSETQRNKGNFPGRFSGRQFSNSRSEMNVSTLELGDSALYLCASSPRGGDETQYFGPGTRLLVL.

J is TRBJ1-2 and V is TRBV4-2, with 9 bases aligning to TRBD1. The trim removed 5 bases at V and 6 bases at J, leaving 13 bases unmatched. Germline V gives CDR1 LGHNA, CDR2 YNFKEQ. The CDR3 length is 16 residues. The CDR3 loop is CASSKSPRDREDGYTF. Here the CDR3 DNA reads TGTGCCAGCAGCAAATCACCCCGGGACAGGGAAGATGGCTACACCTTC.

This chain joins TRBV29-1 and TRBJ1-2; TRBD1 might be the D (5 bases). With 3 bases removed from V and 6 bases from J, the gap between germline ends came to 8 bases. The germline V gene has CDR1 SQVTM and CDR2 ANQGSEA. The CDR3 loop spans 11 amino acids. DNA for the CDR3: TGCAGCGTTGAGAGCAGGGATGGCTACACCTTC. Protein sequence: CSVESRDGYTF.

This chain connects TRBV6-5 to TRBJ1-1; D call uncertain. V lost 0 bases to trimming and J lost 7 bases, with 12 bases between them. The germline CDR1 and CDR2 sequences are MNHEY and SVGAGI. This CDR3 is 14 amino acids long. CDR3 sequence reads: CASSYSRPGGEAFF. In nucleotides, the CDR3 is TGTGCCAGCAGTTACTCGAGGCCGGGAGGTGAAGCTTTCTTT.

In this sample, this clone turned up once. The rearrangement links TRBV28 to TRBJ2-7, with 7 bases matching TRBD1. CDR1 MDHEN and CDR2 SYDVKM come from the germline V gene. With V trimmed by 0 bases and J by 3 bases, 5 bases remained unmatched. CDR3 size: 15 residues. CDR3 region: CASSLWGQGDYEQYF. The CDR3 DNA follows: TGTGCCAGCAGTTTATGGGGTCAGGGGGACTACGAGCAGTACTTC. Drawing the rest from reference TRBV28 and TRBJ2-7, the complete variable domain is DVKVTQSSRYLVKRTGEKVFLECVQDMDHENMFWYRQDPGLGLRLIYFSYDVKMKEKGDIPEGYSVSREKKERFSLILESASTNQTSMYLCASSLWGQGDYEQYFGPGTRLTVT.

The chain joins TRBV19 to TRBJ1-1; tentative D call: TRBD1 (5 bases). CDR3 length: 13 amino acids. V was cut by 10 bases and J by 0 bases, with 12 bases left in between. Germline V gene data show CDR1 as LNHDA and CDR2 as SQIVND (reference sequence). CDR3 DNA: TGTGCCACAGGGTTCTCTATGAACACTGAAGCTTTCTTT. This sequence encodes CATGFSMNTEAFF. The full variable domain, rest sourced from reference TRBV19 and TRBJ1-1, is DGGITQSPKYLFRKEGQNVTLSCEQNLNHDAMYWYRQDPGQGLRLIYYSQIVNDFQKGDIAEGYSVSREKKESFPLTVTSAQKNPTAFYLCATGFSMNTEAFFGQGTRLTVV.

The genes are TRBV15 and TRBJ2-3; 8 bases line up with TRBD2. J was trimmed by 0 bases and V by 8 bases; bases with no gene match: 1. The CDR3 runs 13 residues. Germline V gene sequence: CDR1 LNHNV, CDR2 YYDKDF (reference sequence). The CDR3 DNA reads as TGTGCCACCGCGGGGGGCAGCACAGATACGCAGTATTTT. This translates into CATAGGSTDTQYF.

CDR3 sequence reads: CASSPGQASYEQYF. CDR3 nucleotide sequence: TGTGCCAGTAGTCCGGGACAGGCCTCCTACGAGCAGTACTTC. The rearrangement uses TRBV19 and TRBJ2-7; TRBD1 agrees at 8 bases. CDR1 and CDR2 from the germline V gene are LNHDA and SQIVND (reference sequence). Losses at the gene ends were 5 bases for V and 0 bases for J; bases not matched to a gene: 3. There are 14 residues in the CDR3.

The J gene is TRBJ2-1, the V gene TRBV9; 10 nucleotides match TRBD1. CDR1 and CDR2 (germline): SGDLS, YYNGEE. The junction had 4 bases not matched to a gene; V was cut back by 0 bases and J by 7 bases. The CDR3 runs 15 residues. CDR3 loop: CASSVGGTGENEQFF. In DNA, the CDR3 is TGTGCCAGCAGCGTAGGAGGGACAGGGGAGAATGAGCAGTTCTTC.

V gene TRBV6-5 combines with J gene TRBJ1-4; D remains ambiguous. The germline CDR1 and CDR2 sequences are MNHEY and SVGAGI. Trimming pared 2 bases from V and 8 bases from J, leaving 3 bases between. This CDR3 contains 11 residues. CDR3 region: CASSYREKLFF. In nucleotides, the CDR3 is TGTGCCAGCAGTTACCGGGAAAAACTGTTTTTT.